These T cell receptor beta chains were read from a single sample in a study of response to subunit inactivated influenza vaccine. TCRdb reanalysed the RT-PCR reads using MiXCR and keeps one entry per CDR3 protein. The data contain around 190,000 distinct CDR3 sequences, around 9% of them singletons. Sequences were derived from non-naive T cells sorted from PBMCs, sampled on the day of vaccination. The receptors originated from a man between 50 and 59 years old who received an inactivated influenza vaccine. Each CDR3 is given with its conserved first and last residue. The D gene is left open where the match is weak. The size field is filled for only some rows; it gives once, few, many or a size class.

TRBJ1-6 | . | TRBV6-5 | . | CASSYSYNSYNSPLHF | TGTGCCAGCAGTTACTCGTATAACTCCTATAATTCACCCCTCCACTTT
TRBJ2-7 | TRBD1 | TRBV6-2/TRBV6-3 | . | CASTLTGQAAYEQYF | TGTGCCAGCACGCTAACTGGACAGGCAGCCTACGAGCAGTACTTC
TRBJ2-2 | . | TRBV7-2 | many | CASSLQFGTAGELFF | TGTGCCAGCAGCTTACAGTTCGGTACAGCCGGGGAGCTGTTTTTT
TRBJ2-1 | TRBD1 | TRBV11-2 | few | CASSLQGAVNEQFF | TGTGCCAGCAGCCTTCAGGGGGCTGTGAATGAGCAGTTCTTC
TRBJ2-1 | . | TRBV6-2/TRBV6-3 | many | CASSYSSTPGMFF | TGTGCCAGCAGTTACTCGTCGACTCCAGGGATGTTCTTC
TRBJ2-7 | . | TRBV29-1 | many | CSVGGGQGPREQYF | TGCAGCGTTGGAGGGGGGCAGGGCCCCCGGGAGCAGTACTTC
TRBJ2-1 | TRBD2 | TRBV4-3 | few | CASSQDLSSGSMNEQFF | TGCGCCAGCAGCCAAGATCTGTCTAGCGGGAGCATGAATGAGCAGTTCTTC
TRBJ2-1 | . | TRBV9 | . | CASSVVQTDEQFF | TGTGCCAGCAGCGTAGTACAGACGGATGAGCAGTTCTTC
TRBJ2-1 | TRBD1 | TRBV29-1 | many | CSVSPGGRYYNEQFF | TGCAGCGTTTCCCCAGGGGGCAGATACTACAATGAGCAGTTCTTC
TRBJ2-3 | TRBD1 | TRBV30 | . | CAWGTGVPDTQYF | TGTGCCTGGGGGACAGGGGTCCCAGATACGCAGTATTTT
TRBJ2-2 | . | TRBV9 | many | CASTSVNTGELFF | TGTGCCAGCACTTCAGTTAACACCGGGGAGCTGTTTTTT
TRBJ2-4 | . | TRBV28 | . | CASSLDVRLAKNIQYF | TGTGCCAGCAGTTTAGATGTACGGCTAGCCAAAAACATTCAGTACTTC
TRBJ2-7 | TRBD1 | TRBV24-1 | many | CATADRVEQYF | TGTGCCACAGCTGACAGGGTCGAGCAGTACTTC
TRBJ1-2 | . | TRBV6-1 | . | CASSARTSGASYGYTF | TGTGCCAGCAGTGCCAGGACTTCAGGGGCTTCCTATGGCTACACCTTC
TRBJ1-4 | . | TRBV5-1 | . | CASSQGGGGAEKLFF | TGCGCCAGCAGCCAGGGAGGGGGAGGAGCAGAAAAACTGTTTTTT
TRBJ1-2 | . | TRBV25-1 | many | CASSVGGGYTF | TGTGCCAGCAGTGTGGGGGGTGGCTACACCTTC
TRBJ2-2 | TRBD1 | TRBV20-1 | . | CSARVGSYRGGELFF | TGCAGTGCTAGAGTTGGGTCCTACAGGGGCGGGGAGCTGTTTTTT
TRBJ1-5 | . | TRBV27 | . | CASSLWGTGDQPQHF | TGTGCCAGCAGTTTATGGGGCACTGGGGATCAGCCCCAGCATTTT
TRBJ2-1 | TRBD2 | TRBV6-6 | many | CASSRLGTDRMFLAARGGEQFF | TGTGCCAGCTCTAGACTAGGTACAGATCGAATGTTTCTAGCGGCCCGCGGCGGTGAGCAGTTCTTC
TRBJ2-1 | . | TRBV7-8 | many | CASSFGGSYNEQFF | TGTGCCAGCAGCTTTGGTGGCTCCTACAATGAGCAGTTCTTC
TRBJ1-1 | . | TRBV6-2/TRBV6-3 | . | CASRTARGAAWNTEAFF | TGTGCCAGCAGGACTGCCCGGGGCGCCGCTTGGAACACTGAAGCTTTCTTT
TRBJ1-6 | . | TRBV4-1 | many | CASSQDPDAAGTPLHF | TGCGCCAGCAGCCAAGACCCGGACGCGGCCGGAACACCCCTCCACTTT
TRBJ2-2 | . | TRBV7-9 | few | CASSLDPRNTGELFF | TGTGCCAGCAGCTTAGACCCACGGAACACCGGGGAGCTGTTTTTT
TRBJ2-7 | TRBD1 | TRBV4-2 | few | CASSSPDRNSYEQYF | TGTGCCAGCAGCTCGCCGGACAGGAACTCCTACGAGCAGTACTTC
TRBJ2-3 | . | TRBV9 | many | CASSGDGPADTQYF | TGTGCCAGCAGCGGGGACGGTCCAGCAGATACGCAGTATTTT
TRBJ2-1 | TRBD2 | TRBV7-6 | . | CASSLEAGGHYNEQFF | TGTGCCAGCAGCTTAGAAGCGGGGGGGCACTACAATGAGCAGTTCTTC
TRBJ2-5 | TRBD1 | TRBV20-1 | few | CSASLTTGSETQYF | TGCAGTGCCTCACTTACGACAGGGAGTGAGACCCAGTACTTC
TRBJ2-7 | TRBD1 | TRBV6-1 | many | CASSVGQIYEQYF | TGTGCCAGCAGTGTGGGACAGATTTACGAGCAGTACTTC
TRBJ2-1 | . | TRBV7-9 | many | CASSRNTDRYNEQFF | TGTGCCAGCAGTCGAAACACTGACAGATACAATGAGCAGTTCTTC
TRBJ2-5 | TRBD2 | TRBV12-5 | many | CASGLAIAGGETQYF | TGTGCTAGTGGTTTGGCTATAGCGGGAGGAGAGACCCAGTACTTC
TRBJ1-1 | TRBD1 | TRBV5-1 | many | CASRRGQAANTEAFF | TGCGCCAGCCGCCGAGGACAGGCGGCGAACACTGAAGCTTTCTTT